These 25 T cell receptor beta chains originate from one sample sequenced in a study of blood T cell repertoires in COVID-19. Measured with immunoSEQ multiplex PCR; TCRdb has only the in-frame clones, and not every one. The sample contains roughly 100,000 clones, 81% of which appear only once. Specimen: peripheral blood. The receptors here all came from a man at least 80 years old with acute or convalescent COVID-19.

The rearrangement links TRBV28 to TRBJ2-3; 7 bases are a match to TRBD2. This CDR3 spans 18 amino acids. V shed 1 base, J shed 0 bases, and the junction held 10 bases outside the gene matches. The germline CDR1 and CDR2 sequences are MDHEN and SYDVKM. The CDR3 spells CASSLSWGRADSTDTQYF. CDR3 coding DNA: TGTGCCAGCAGTTTATCCTGGGGGAGGGCGGATAGCACAGATACGCAGTATTTT.

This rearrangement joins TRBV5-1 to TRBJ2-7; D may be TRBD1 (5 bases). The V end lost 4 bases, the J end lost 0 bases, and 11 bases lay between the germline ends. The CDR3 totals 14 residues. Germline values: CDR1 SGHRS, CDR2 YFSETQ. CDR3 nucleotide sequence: TGCGCCAGCAGCCCCAGGGCCGCCTCCTACGAGCAGTACTTC. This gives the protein CASSPRAASYEQYF.

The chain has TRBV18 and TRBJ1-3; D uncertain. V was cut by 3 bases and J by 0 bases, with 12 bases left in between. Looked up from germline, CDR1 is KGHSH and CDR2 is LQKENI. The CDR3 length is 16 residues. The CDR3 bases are TGTGCCAGCTCACCGCGTCAGGCGAACTCTGGAAACACCATATATTTT. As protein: CASSPRQANSGNTIYF.

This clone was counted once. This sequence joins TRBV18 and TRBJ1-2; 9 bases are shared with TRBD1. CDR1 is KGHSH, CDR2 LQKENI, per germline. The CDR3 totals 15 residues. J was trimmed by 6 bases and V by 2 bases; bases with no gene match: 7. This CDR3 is CASSPTGTGRNGYTF. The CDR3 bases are TGTGCCAGCTCACCAACCGGGACAGGGAGAAATGGCTACACCTTC.

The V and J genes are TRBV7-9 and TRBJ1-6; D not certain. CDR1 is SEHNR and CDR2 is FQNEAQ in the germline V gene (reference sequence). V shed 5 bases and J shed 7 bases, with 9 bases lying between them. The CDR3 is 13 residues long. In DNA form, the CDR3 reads TGTGCCAGCAGCATAAGAGGGAATTCACCCCTCCACTTT. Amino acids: CASSIRGNSPLHF.

The CDR3 region has the DNA TGTGCCAGCAGTCCTTCAACAGGGGTCGGCACTGAAGCTTTCTTT. Residues: CASSPSTGVGTEAFF. The genes are TRBV28 and TRBJ1-1; TRBD1 aligns across 7 bases. CDR1 and CDR2 from the germline V gene are MDHEN and SYDVKM. CDR3 size: 15 residues. Unmatched junction bases numbered 10, after V lost 5 bases and J lost 4 bases.

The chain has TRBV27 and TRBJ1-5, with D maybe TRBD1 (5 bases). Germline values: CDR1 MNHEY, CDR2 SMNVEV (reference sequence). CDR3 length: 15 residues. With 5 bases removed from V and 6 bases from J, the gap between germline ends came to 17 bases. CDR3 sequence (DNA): TGTGCCAGCAGTCCAGACGGGGGAAGAGGTCAGCCCCAGCATTTT. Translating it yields CASSPDGGRGQPQHF.

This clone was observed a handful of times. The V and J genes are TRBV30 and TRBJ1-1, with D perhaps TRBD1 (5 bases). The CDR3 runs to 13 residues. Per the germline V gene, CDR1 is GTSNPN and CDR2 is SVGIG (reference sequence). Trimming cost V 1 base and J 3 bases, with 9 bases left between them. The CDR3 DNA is TGTGCCTGGAGTGAGGCAGGGCACACTGAAGCTTTCTTT. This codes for CAWSEAGHTEAFF. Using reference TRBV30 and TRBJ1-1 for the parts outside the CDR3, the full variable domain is SQTIHQWPATLVQPVGSPLSLECTVEGTSNPNLYWYRQAAGRGLQLLFYSVGIGQISSEVPQNLSASRPQDRQFILSSKKLLLSDSGFYLCAWSEAGHTEAFFGQGTRLTVV.

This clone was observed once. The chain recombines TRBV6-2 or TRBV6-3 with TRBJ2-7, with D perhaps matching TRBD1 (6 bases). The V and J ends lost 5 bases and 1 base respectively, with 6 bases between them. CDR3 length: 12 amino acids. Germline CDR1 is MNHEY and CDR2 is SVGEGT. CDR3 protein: CASSGQSYEQYF. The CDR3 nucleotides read TGTGCCAGCAGTGGACAGTCCTACGAGCAGTACTTC.

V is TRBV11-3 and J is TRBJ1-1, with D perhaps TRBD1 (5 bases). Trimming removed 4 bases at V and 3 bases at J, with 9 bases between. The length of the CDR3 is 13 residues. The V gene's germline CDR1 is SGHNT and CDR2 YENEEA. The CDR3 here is CASSSGDYTEAFF. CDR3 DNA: TGTGCCAGCAGCTCTGGGGACTACACTGAAGCTTTCTTT.

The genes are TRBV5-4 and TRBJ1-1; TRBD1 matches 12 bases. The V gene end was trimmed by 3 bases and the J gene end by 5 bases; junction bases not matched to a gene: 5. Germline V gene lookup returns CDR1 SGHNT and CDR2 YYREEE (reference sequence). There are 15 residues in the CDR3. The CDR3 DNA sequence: TGTGCCAGCAGCTCGGGACAGGGGGCGAGAACTGAAGCTTTCTTT. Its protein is CASSSGQGARTEAFF.

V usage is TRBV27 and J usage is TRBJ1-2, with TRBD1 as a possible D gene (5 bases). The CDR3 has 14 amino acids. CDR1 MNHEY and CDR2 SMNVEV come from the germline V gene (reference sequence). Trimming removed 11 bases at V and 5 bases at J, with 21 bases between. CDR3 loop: CAARRGSEGYGYTF. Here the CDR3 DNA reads TGTGCCGCCCGCCGGGGGTCGGAAGGGTATGGCTACACCTTC.

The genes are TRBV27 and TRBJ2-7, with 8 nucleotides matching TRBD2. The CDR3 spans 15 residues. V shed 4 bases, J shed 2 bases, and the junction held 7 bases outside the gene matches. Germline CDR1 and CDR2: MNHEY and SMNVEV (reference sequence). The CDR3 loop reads CASSSREGITYEQYF. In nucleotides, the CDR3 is TGTGCCAGCAGTTCACGGGAGGGTATAACCTACGAGCAGTACTTC.

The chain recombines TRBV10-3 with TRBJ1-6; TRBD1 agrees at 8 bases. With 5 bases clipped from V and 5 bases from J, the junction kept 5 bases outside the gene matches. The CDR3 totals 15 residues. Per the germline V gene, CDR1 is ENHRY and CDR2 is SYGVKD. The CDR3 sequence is CAISSDRADNSPLHF. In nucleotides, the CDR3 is TGTGCCATCAGTTCGGACAGGGCAGATAATTCACCCCTCCACTTT.

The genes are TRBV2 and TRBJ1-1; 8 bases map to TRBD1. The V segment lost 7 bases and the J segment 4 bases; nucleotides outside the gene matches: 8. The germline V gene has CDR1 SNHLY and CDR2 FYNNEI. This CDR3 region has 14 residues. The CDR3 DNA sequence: TGTGCCAGCAAACTGACAGGGGCGGCCACTGAAGCTTTCTTT. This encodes CASKLTGAATEAFF.

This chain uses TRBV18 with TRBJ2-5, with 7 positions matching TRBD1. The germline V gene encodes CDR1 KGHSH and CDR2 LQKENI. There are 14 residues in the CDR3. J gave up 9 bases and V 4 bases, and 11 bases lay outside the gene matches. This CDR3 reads CASSHRDRQRAQYF. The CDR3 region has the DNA TGTGCCAGCTCACACCGGGACAGACAAAGGGCCCAGTACTTC.

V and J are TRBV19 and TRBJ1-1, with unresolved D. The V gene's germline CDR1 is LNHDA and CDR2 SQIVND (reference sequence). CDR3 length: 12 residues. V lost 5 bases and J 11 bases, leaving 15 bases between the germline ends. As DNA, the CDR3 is TGTGCCAGTAGTCCCGCCCTGGGCGACGCTTTCTTT. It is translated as CASSPALGDAFF. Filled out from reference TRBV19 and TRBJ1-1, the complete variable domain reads DGGITQSPKYLFRKEGQNVTLSCEQNLNHDAMYWYRQDPGQGLRLIYYSQIVNDFQKGDIAEGYSVSREKKESFPLTVTSAQKNPTAFYLCASSPALGDAFFGQGTRLTVV.

CDR3 sequence: CASSGVAGAYEQYF. The CDR3, as DNA: TGTGCCAGCAGCGGAGTAGCGGGAGCTTACGAGCAGTACTTC. V usage is TRBV5-4 and J usage is TRBJ2-7, with 9 bases fitting TRBD2. This CDR3 comprises 14 residues. Trimming removed 4 bases from V and 4 bases from J; junction bases left unmatched: 6. Germline loops: CDR1 SGHNT, CDR2 YYREEE (reference sequence). The entire variable domain, with the rest obtained from reference TRBV5-4 and TRBJ2-7, is as follows: ETGVTQSPTHLIKTRGQQVTLRCSSQSGHNTVSWYQQALGQGPQFIFQYYREEENGRGNFPPRFSGLQFPNYSSELNVNALELDDSALYLCASSGVAGAYEQYFGPGTRLTVT.

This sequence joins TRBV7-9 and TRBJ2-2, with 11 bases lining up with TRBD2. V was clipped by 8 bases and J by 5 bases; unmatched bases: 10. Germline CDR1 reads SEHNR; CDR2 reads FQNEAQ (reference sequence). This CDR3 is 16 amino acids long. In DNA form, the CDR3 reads TGTGCCAGCTCCAGGACTAGCGGGTTATCAACCGGGGAGCTGTTTTTT. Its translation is CASSRTSGLSTGELFF.

CDR3 in DNA: TGTGCCAGCAGCCCCCTAGGCGACAGGGAACTGTTTTTT. It encodes CASSPLGDRELFF. This rearrangement joins TRBV9 to TRBJ1-4, with 7 positions matching TRBD1. V lost 4 bases, J lost 12 bases, and 9 bases stayed unmatched. CDR3 length: 13 amino acids. Germline V CDR1 and CDR2: SGDLS, YYNGEE.

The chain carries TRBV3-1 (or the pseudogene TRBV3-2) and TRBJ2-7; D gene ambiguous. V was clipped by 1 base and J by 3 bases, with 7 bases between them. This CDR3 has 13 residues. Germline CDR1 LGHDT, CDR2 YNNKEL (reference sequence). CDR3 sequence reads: CASSQGQGYEQYF. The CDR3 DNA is TGTGCCAGCAGCCAAGGACAAGGCTACGAGCAGTACTTC.

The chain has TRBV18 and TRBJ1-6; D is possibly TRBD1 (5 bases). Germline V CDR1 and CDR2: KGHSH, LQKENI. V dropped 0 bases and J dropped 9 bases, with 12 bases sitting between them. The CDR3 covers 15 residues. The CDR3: CASSPPPGYGSPLHF. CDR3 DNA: TGTGCCAGCTCACCACCCCCAGGGTACGGTTCACCCCTCCACTTT. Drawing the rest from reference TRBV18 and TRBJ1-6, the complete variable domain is NAGVMQNPRHLVRRRGQEARLRCSPMKGHSHVYWYRQLPEEGLKFMVYLQKENIIDESGMPKERFSAEFPKEGPSILRIQQVVRGDSAAYFCASSPPPGYGSPLHFGNGTRLTVT.

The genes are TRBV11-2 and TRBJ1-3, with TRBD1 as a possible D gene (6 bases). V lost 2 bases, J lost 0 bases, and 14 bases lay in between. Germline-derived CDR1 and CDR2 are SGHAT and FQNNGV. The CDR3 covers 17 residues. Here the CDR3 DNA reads TGTGCCAGCAGCTTATGGGGGACACATAACTCTGGAAACACCATATATTTT. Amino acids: CASSLWGTHNSGNTIYF.

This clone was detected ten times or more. In DNA, the CDR3 is TGTGCCAGCAGCACTACCCCCGGGACAGCGGCAACTAATGAAAAACTGTTTTTT. It specifies CASSTTPGTAATNEKLFF. The chain combines TRBV7-9 with TRBJ1-4; 7 bases agree with TRBD1. There are 18 residues in the CDR3. The germline V gene encodes CDR1 SEHNR and CDR2 FQNEAQ (reference sequence). With V trimmed by 5 bases and J by 0 bases, 12 bases remained unmatched.

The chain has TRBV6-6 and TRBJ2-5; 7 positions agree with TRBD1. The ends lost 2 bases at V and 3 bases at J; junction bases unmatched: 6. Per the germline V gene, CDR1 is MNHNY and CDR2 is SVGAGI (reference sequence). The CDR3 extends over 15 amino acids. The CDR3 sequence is CASSYPHRGEETQYF. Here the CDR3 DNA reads TGTGCCAGCAGTTACCCACACAGGGGTGAAGAGACCCAGTACTTC.